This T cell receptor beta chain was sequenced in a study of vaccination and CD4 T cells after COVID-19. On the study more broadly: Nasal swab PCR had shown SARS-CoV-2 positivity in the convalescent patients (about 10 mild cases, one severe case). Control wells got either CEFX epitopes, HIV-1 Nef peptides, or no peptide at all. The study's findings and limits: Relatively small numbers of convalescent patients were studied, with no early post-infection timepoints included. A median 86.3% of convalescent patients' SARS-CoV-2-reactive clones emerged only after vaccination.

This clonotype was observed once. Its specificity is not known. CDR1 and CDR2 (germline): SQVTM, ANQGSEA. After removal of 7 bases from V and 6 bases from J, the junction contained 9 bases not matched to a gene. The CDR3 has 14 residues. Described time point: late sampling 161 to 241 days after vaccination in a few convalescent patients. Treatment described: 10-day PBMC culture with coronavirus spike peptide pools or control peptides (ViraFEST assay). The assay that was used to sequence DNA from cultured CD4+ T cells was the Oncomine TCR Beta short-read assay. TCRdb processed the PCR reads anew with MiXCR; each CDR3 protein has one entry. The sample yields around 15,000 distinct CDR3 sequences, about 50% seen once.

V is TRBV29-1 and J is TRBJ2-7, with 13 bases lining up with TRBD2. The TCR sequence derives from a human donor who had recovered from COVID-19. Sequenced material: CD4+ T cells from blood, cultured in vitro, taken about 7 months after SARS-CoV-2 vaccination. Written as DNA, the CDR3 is TGCAGCGCCTTGGGACTAGCGGGATATAGCGAGCAGTACTTC. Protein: CSALGLAGYSEQYF.